What follows is one T cell receptor (beta chain) and its context. Profiled with immunoSEQ multiplex PCR; TCRdb holds only in-frame clones, not every one. The data show under 400,000 clones, roughly 84% seen once. This entry is derived from a study of Ad26.COV2.S vaccination and SARS-CoV-2 variants. The overall study: Doses of Ad26.COV2.S were injected into muscle once or twice, 56 days apart.

This CDR3 is built from 11 residues. V lost 6 bases to trimming and J lost 11 bases, with 13 bases between them. The germline V gene has CDR1 ENHRY and CDR2 SYGVKD. As for treatment: about 20 received Ad26.COV2.S at low or high dose, single or two shots; about 5 received placebo; per-sample allocation not given. Sampling was performed 63 days after the first vaccine or placebo injection. Sequenced material: peripheral blood, taken in a trial of Ad26.COV2.S vaccine versus placebo. This receptor was identified in a person between 18 and 60 years old who received the Ad26.COV2.S COVID-19 vaccine or a placebo. The chain joins TRBV10-3 to TRBJ1-1; D not certain. CDR3 region: CAIRDFSDAFF. The CDR3 nucleotides are TGTGCCATCAGGGATTTTTCCGACGCTTTCTTT.